These T cell receptor beta chains were read from a single sample in a study of metastatic and nonmetastatic thyroid tumors. TCRdb redid the clone calls on the PCR reads using MiXCR. The data show 6,500 to 10,000 clones, over 25% seen once. What was sequenced was adjacent normal tissue. These receptors were obtained from a female donor with papillary thyroid cancer or a benign thyroid nodule (not recorded which). Some clones in this sample may be carry-over from other donors' samples. CDR3s include the opening cysteine and the closing phenylalanine or tryptophan. The order of the fields is J gene, clone size, V gene, D gene, CDR3 protein, CDR3 DNA. The D gene is left open where the match is weak. Clone size, where shown, is once, few, many, or a class for clones that have expanded.

j_gene: TRBJ2-7
abundance: NA
v_gene: TRBV20-1
d_gene: NA
CDR3aa: CSARNRDKRYEQYF
CDR3nt: TGCAGTGCTAGGAACCGGGACAAACGCTACGAGCAGTACTTC

j_gene: TRBJ1-2
abundance: NA
v_gene: TRBV6-4
d_gene: TRBD1
CDR3aa: CASSENGQGRLSGYTF
CDR3nt: TGTGCCAGCAGTGAAAACGGACAGGGTCGGTTGAGCGGCTACACCTTC

j_gene: TRBJ2-7
abundance: many
v_gene: TRBV19
d_gene: NA
CDR3aa: CASSIFGEVDTYEQYF
CDR3nt: TGTGCCAGTAGTATTTTTGGGGAAGTCGATACCTACGAGCAGTACTTC

j_gene: TRBJ2-1
abundance: medium-sized
v_gene: TRBV11-2
d_gene: TRBD2
CDR3aa: CASSLPRLAGDDEQFF
CDR3nt: TGTGCCAGCAGCTTACCGCGACTAGCGGGAGACGATGAGCAGTTCTTC

j_gene: TRBJ2-1
abundance: medium-sized
v_gene: TRBV6-1
d_gene: NA
CDR3aa: CASSERVSELYEQFF
CDR3nt: TGTGCCAGCAGTGAACGGGTCTCCGAGTTGTATGAGCAGTTCTTC

j_gene: TRBJ1-1
abundance: medium-sized
v_gene: TRBV3-1
d_gene: NA
CDR3aa: CASSQERRSGAFF
CDR3nt: TGTGCCAGCAGCCAAGAAAGGAGAAGCGGAGCTTTCTTT

j_gene: TRBJ2-5
abundance: medium-sized
v_gene: TRBV10-3
d_gene: NA
CDR3aa: CAISERGETQYF
CDR3nt: TGTGCCATCAGTGAAAGGGGCGAGACCCAGTACTTC

j_gene: TRBJ2-4
abundance: NA
v_gene: TRBV4-1
d_gene: NA
CDR3aa: CASSQDLRLSVLAKNIQYF
CDR3nt: TGCGCCAGCAGCCAAGATCTGAGGCTATCGGTCCTAGCCAAAAACATCCAGTACTTC

j_gene: TRBJ1-1
abundance: NA
v_gene: TRBV5-1
d_gene: NA
CDR3aa: CASRLETGTVNTEAFF
CDR3nt: TGCGCCAGCAGACTCGAAACAGGGACGGTGAACACTGAAGCTTTCTTT

j_gene: TRBJ2-4
abundance: many
v_gene: TRBV5-6
d_gene: NA
CDR3aa: CASSLTGNIQYF
CDR3nt: TGTGCCAGCAGCTTGACAGGGAACATTCAGTACTTC

j_gene: TRBJ2-2
abundance: NA
v_gene: TRBV20-1
d_gene: TRBD2
CDR3aa: CSAYPPGLAGGPGELFF
CDR3nt: TGCAGTGCTTATCCTCCGGGACTAGCGGGAGGCCCCGGGGAGCTGTTTTTT

j_gene: TRBJ1-5
abundance: few
v_gene: TRBV25-1
d_gene: NA
CDR3aa: CAIPEEGQQPQHF
CDR3nt: TGTGCCATCCCTGAGGAGGGGCAGCAGCCCCAGCATTTT

j_gene: TRBJ2-7
abundance: medium-sized
v_gene: TRBV5-1
d_gene: NA
CDR3aa: CASSLQGQATYEQYF
CDR3nt: TGCGCCAGCAGCTTGCAGGGTCAAGCCACCTACGAGCAGTACTTC

j_gene: TRBJ2-7
abundance: NA
v_gene: TRBV13
d_gene: NA
CDR3aa: CASSSLDYEQYF
CDR3nt: TGTGCCAGCAGCTCCCTGGACTACGAGCAGTACTTC

j_gene: TRBJ2-2
abundance: NA
v_gene: TRBV13
d_gene: TRBD2
CDR3aa: CASSRTPGLSGTPVELFF
CDR3nt: TGTGCCAGCAGCAGAACACCGGGACTATCGGGAACCCCCGTGGAGCTGTTCTTT

j_gene: TRBJ2-2
abundance: many
v_gene: TRBV30
d_gene: NA
CDR3aa: CAWSSAGNTGELFF
CDR3nt: TGTGCCTGGAGTTCAGCGGGGAACACCGGGGAGCTGTTTTTT

j_gene: TRBJ2-2
abundance: few
v_gene: TRBV12-3/TRBV12-4
d_gene: TRBD2
CDR3aa: CASSPLAGGLTGELFF
CDR3nt: TGTGCCAGCAGTCCTCTAGCGGGAGGGCTCACCGGGGAGCTGTTTTTT

j_gene: TRBJ2-5
abundance: few
v_gene: TRBV6-5
d_gene: NA
CDR3aa: CAIIGETETQYF
CDR3nt: TGTGCCATCATTGGGGAGACGGAGACCCAGTACTTC

j_gene: TRBJ1-3
abundance: medium-sized
v_gene: TRBV4-1
d_gene: TRBD1
CDR3aa: CASSQDRGTGNTIYF
CDR3nt: TGCGCCAGCAGCCAAGACAGGGGGACAGGAAACACCATATATTTT

j_gene: TRBJ1-6
abundance: NA
v_gene: TRBV20-1
d_gene: NA
CDR3aa: CSARDNWAGRSNSPLHF
CDR3nt: TGCAGTGCTAGAGATAATTGGGCGGGACGGTCTAATTCACCCCTCCACTTT

j_gene: TRBJ2-1
abundance: NA
v_gene: TRBV20-1
d_gene: NA
CDR3aa: CSARAYGDSYNEQFF
CDR3nt: TGCAGTGCTAGAGCCTACGGGGACTCCTACAATGAGCAGTTCTTC

j_gene: TRBJ2-7
abundance: NA
v_gene: TRBV27
d_gene: NA
CDR3aa: CASSAGSVTGDSYEQYF
CDR3nt: TGTGCCAGCAGTGCTGGGTCTGTGACAGGCGACTCCTACGAGCAGTACTTC

j_gene: TRBJ2-4
abundance: many
v_gene: TRBV13
d_gene: TRBD2
CDR3aa: CASSLGLAGAKNIQYF
CDR3nt: TGTGCCAGCAGCTTAGGCCTAGCGGGAGCCAAAAACATTCAGTACTTC

j_gene: TRBJ2-1
abundance: once
v_gene: TRBV5-1
d_gene: TRBD2
CDR3aa: CASSSIAGYYNEQFF
CDR3nt: TGCGCCAGCAGCTCAATAGCGGGATACTACAATGAGCAGTTCTTC

j_gene: TRBJ2-1
abundance: large
v_gene: TRBV28
d_gene: NA
CDR3aa: CASSPDSSLYNEQFF
CDR3nt: TGTGCCAGCAGCCCCGACTCCTCCCTCTACAATGAGCAGTTCTTC

j_gene: TRBJ2-7
abundance: medium-sized
v_gene: TRBV4-1
d_gene: TRBD1
CDR3aa: CASKRDRGRNEQYF
CDR3nt: TGCGCCAGCAAACGTGACAGGGGGCGGAACGAGCAGTACTTC

j_gene: TRBJ2-1
abundance: many
v_gene: TRBV29-1
d_gene: NA
CDR3aa: CSVERQYNEQFF
CDR3nt: TGCAGCGTTGAACGGCAGTACAATGAGCAGTTCTTC

j_gene: TRBJ2-2
abundance: few
v_gene: TRBV6-1
d_gene: NA
CDR3aa: CASRLTGMGGEMFF
CDR3nt: TGTGCCAGCAGATTGACAGGGATGGGAGGGGAGATGTTTTTT

j_gene: TRBJ2-3
abundance: many
v_gene: TRBV7-3
d_gene: NA
CDR3aa: CASSPPTDTQYF
CDR3nt: TGTGCCAGCAGCCCCCCCACAGATACGCAGTATTTT

j_gene: TRBJ2-1
abundance: few
v_gene: TRBV2
d_gene: TRBD2
CDR3aa: CATKREMTRNEQFF
CDR3nt: TGTGCCACCAAGCGGGAGATGACTAGGAATGAGCAGTTCTTC

j_gene: TRBJ2-7
abundance: few
v_gene: TRBV6-6
d_gene: TRBD2
CDR3aa: CASSYKRVAGGYYEQYF
CDR3nt: TGTGCCAGCAGTTACAAGAGGGTAGCGGGAGGGTACTACGAGCAGTACTTC

j_gene: TRBJ1-2
abundance: NA
v_gene: TRBV6-6
d_gene: TRBD1
CDR3aa: CASSYSNSRDSYGYTF
CDR3nt: TGTGCCAGCAGTTACTCGAATTCCCGGGACAGCTATGGCTACACCTTC

j_gene: TRBJ1-5
abundance: few
v_gene: TRBV6-4
d_gene: NA
CDR3aa: CASSTSPTVAQPQHF
CDR3nt: TGTGCCAGCAGTACTTCCCCTACAGTCGCTCAGCCCCAGCATTTT

j_gene: TRBJ1-4
abundance: few
v_gene: TRBV4-2
d_gene: NA
CDR3aa: CASSHGQGSFF
CDR3nt: TGTGCCAGCAGCCACGGTCAGGGTTCGTTTTTT

j_gene: TRBJ1-1
abundance: NA
v_gene: TRBV6-1
d_gene: NA
CDR3aa: CASRGGTVVNTEAFF
CDR3nt: TGTGCCAGCAGGGGGGGGACGGTGGTGAACACTGAAGCTTTCTTT

j_gene: TRBJ1-1
abundance: once
v_gene: TRBV20-1
d_gene: NA
CDR3aa: CSAREPGEGSTEAFF
CDR3nt: TGCAGTGCTAGAGAACCGGGGGAAGGGAGTACTGAAGCTTTCTTT

j_gene: TRBJ1-2
abundance: many
v_gene: TRBV5-4
d_gene: NA
CDR3aa: CASSLAGARKGYTF
CDR3nt: TGTGCCAGCAGCTTGGCGGGGGCCCGGAAGGGCTACACCTTC

j_gene: TRBJ2-3
abundance: many
v_gene: TRBV30
d_gene: TRBD2
CDR3aa: CARGASGSQSTDTQYF
CDR3nt: TGTGCCCGTGGGGCTAGCGGGAGTCAGAGCACAGATACGCAGTATTTT

j_gene: TRBJ2-7
abundance: NA
v_gene: TRBV27
d_gene: TRBD1
CDR3aa: CASSKKGGGQGPYEQYF
CDR3nt: TGTGCCAGCAGTAAAAAAGGGGGGGGACAGGGACCTTACGAGCAGTACTTC

j_gene: TRBJ1-2
abundance: few
v_gene: TRBV5-1
d_gene: NA
CDR3aa: CASSLAAGLANYGYTF
CDR3nt: TGCGCCAGCAGCTTGGCCGCAGGGTTAGCTAACTATGGCTACACCTTC

j_gene: TRBJ1-1
abundance: few
v_gene: TRBV24-1
d_gene: NA
CDR3aa: CATSGGGGTEAFF
CDR3nt: TGTGCCACCAGTGGAGGTGGGGGCACTGAAGCTTTCTTT

j_gene: TRBJ1-1
abundance: many
v_gene: TRBV7-9
d_gene: TRBD1
CDR3aa: CASSPSSWTGGIRTEAFF
CDR3nt: TGTGCCAGCAGCCCCAGTAGTTGGACAGGGGGCATCAGGACTGAAGCTTTCTTT

j_gene: TRBJ2-2
abundance: once
v_gene: TRBV9
d_gene: NA
CDR3aa: CASSVDWPGGELFF
CDR3nt: TGTGCCAGCAGCGTAGACTGGCCGGGCGGGGAGCTGTTTTTT

j_gene: TRBJ1-5
abundance: NA
v_gene: TRBV6-2/TRBV6-3
d_gene: TRBD1
CDR3aa: CASSPRTGREVLSNQPQHF
CDR3nt: TGTGCCAGCAGTCCCAGGACAGGTCGTGAAGTGTTGAGCAATCAGCCCCAGCATTTT